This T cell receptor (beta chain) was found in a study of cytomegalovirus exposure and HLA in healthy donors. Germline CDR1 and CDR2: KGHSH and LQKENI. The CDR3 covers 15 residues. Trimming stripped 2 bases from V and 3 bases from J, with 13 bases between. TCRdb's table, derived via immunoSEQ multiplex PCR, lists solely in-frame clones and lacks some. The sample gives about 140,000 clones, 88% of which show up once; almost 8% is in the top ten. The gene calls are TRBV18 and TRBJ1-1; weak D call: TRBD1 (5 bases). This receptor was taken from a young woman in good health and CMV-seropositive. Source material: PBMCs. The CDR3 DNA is TGTGCCAGCTCACCATTCTCAGGAGGGGACACTGAAGCTTTCTTT. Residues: CASSPFSGGDTEAFF.